These T cell receptor beta chains were read from a single sample in a study of identifying expanded T cells in peripheral blood. Here immunoSEQ multiplex PCR was the method, and the copy in TCRdb shows in-frame clones only, minus some. The sample lists roughly 100,000 clones, around nine tenths occurring once. The sample taken for sequencing was blood. These receptors were obtained from a person aged 18 to 75 in good health. CDR3s include the opening cysteine and the closing phenylalanine or tryptophan. A D gene is named only where the DNA matches it firmly. Size is stated for part of the rows, as once, few or many counts, or as a class when the clone is expanded.

CDR3 protein,CDR3 DNA,V gene,D gene,J gene,clone size
CASSLARDPEAFF,TGTGCCAGCAGCTTAGCGAGGGATCCTGAAGCTTTCTTT,TRBV7-9,NA,TRBJ1-1,NA
CASRGTLGRSSYNEQFF,TGTGCCAGTAGAGGAACACTGGGACGCAGCTCCTACAATGAGCAGTTCTTC,TRBV19,NA,TRBJ2-1,NA
CASSLVRRGEETQYF,TGTGCCAGCAGTTTAGTCCGGCGGGGGGAAGAGACCCAGTACTTC,TRBV28,TRBD2,TRBJ2-5,NA
CASSRDRINGELFF,TGTGCCAGCAGTCGGGACAGAATTAACGGGGAGCTGTTTTTT,TRBV6-6,TRBD1,TRBJ2-2,NA
CAGGQEYYEQYF,TGTGCCGGGGGACAGGAGTACTACGAGCAGTACTTC,TRBV2,TRBD1,TRBJ2-7,many
CASSPRIGENYGYTF,TGTGCCAGCAGCCCCCGGATAGGGGAGAACTATGGCTACACCTTC,TRBV7-9,NA,TRBJ1-2,NA
CASSFSTGGNYEQYF,TGTGCCAGCAGCTTTTCGACAGGGGGCAACTACGAGCAGTACTTC,TRBV7-6,TRBD1,TRBJ2-7,NA
CASTRRRADTEAFF,TGTGCCAGCACCCGCCGGAGGGCGGACACTGAAGCTTTCTTT,TRBV27,NA,TRBJ1-1,once
CASSYSTSGGLDTQYF,TGTGCCAGCAGTTACTCGACTAGCGGAGGATTGGATACGCAGTATTTT,TRBV6-5,TRBD2,TRBJ2-3,once
CASSLALQDGNYGYTF,TGTGCCAGCAGTTTAGCCCTACAGGACGGTAACTATGGCTACACCTTC,TRBV28,NA,TRBJ1-2,NA
CASSLGSGDYTF,TGTGCCAGCAGCTTAGGCTCCGGTGACTACACCTTC,TRBV7-9,NA,TRBJ1-2,NA
CASSRGSGDQPQHF,TGTGCCAGCAGCCGTGGGTCGGGGGATCAGCCCCAGCATTTT,TRBV6-6,NA,TRBJ1-5,NA
CASNLLAGSQETQYF,TGTGCCAGCAATCTACTAGCGGGATCCCAAGAGACCCAGTACTTC,TRBV6-6,TRBD2,TRBJ2-5,NA
CASSLGLLASGSRRETQYF,TGCGCCAGCAGCTTGGGATTGTTGGCTAGCGGGTCCCGGCGGGAGACCCAGTACTTC,TRBV5-1,TRBD2,TRBJ2-5,NA
CASSFTGQSNEKLFF,TGTGCCAGCAGCTTCACAGGCCAGTCGAATGAAAAACTGTTTTTT,TRBV5-4,NA,TRBJ1-4,NA
CASSRTEIGEAFF,TGTGCCAGCAGCCGGACAGAAATTGGAGAAGCTTTCTTT,TRBV2,NA,TRBJ1-1,NA
CASSQLFGTGGDEQYF,TGTGCCAGCAGCCAGTTATTCGGGACAGGGGGCGACGAGCAGTACTTC,TRBV14,TRBD1,TRBJ2-7,NA
CASSFYTEAFF,TGTGCCAGCAGCTTCTACACTGAAGCTTTCTTT,TRBV11-3,NA,TRBJ1-1,few
CATQGTAGQETQYF,TGTGCCACCCAGGGGACCGCTGGCCAAGAGACCCAGTACTTC,TRBV2,NA,TRBJ2-5,NA
CASSQQRGSTGNEQFF,TGTGCCAGCAGCCAACAGAGGGGCTCTACAGGCAATGAGCAGTTCTTC,TRBV7-2,NA,TRBJ2-1,once
CASSILAASYNEQFF,TGTGCCAGTAGTATCTTAGCGGCCTCCTACAATGAGCAGTTCTTC,TRBV19,NA,TRBJ2-1,NA
CASSLRGEFGIGQYF,TGTGCCAGCAGCTTGAGGGGGGAATTCGGAATCGGGCAGTACTTC,TRBV5-4,NA,TRBJ2-7,NA
CASSLMGAEAFF,TGCGCCAGCAGCCTCATGGGAGCTGAAGCTTTCTTT,TRBV4-3,NA,TRBJ1-1,once
CASSSRQGNEQFF,TGTGCCAGCAGCTCCCGACAGGGCAATGAGCAGTTCTTC,TRBV7-2,TRBD1,TRBJ2-1,NA
CASIRATEAFF,TGTGCCAGTATCCGGGCTACTGAAGCTTTCTTT,TRBV6-1,NA,TRBJ1-1,NA
CASSSQASGEYEQYF,TGTGCCAGCAGTTCGCAGGCTAGCGGGGAGTACGAGCAGTACTTC,TRBV11-2,TRBD2,TRBJ2-7,NA
CASSITSGGVYNEQFF,TGTGCCAGCAGTATCACTAGCGGGGGGGTTTACAATGAGCAGTTCTTC,TRBV28,TRBD2,TRBJ2-1,NA
CASSWGGDSGNTIYF,TGCGCCAGCAGCTGGGGGGGTGACAGTGGAAACACCATATATTTT,TRBV5-1,NA,TRBJ1-3,NA
CASSLRESDTQYF,TGCGCCAGCAGCTTGAGAGAATCAGATACGCAGTATTTT,TRBV5-1,NA,TRBJ2-3,NA
CASSQVLGGQREKLFF,TGCGCCAGCAGCCAGGTCTTGGGGGGGCAACGTGAAAAACTGTTTTTT,TRBV4-1,NA,TRBJ1-4,NA
CASSVNWNTEAFF,TGTGCCAGCAGCGTAAACTGGAACACTGAAGCTTTCTTT,TRBV9,NA,TRBJ1-1,NA
CASSYSSGPDRGTQYF,TGTGCCAGCAGTTACTCTAGCGGGCCAGACAGGGGGACCCAGTACTTC,TRBV6-6,NA,TRBJ2-5,NA
CASAGRLAGELFF,TGTGCCAGCGCAGGACGTTTAGCCGGGGAGCTGTTTTTT,TRBV28,NA,TRBJ2-2,NA
CASSQDHVNTEAFF,TGTGCCAGCAGCCAAGATCACGTGAACACTGAAGCTTTCTTT,TRBV14,NA,TRBJ1-1,NA
CASSWGETRQETQYF,TGTGCCAGCAGCTGGGGGGAAACCCGCCAAGAGACCCAGTACTTC,TRBV7-8,NA,TRBJ2-5,NA
CASSEKIGQLYEQYF,TGTGCCAGCAGCGAGAAAATCGGACAGCTCTACGAGCAGTACTTC,TRBV14,NA,TRBJ2-7,NA
CASSPVGHREQYF,TGCGCCAGCAGCCCCGTGGGACACCGGGAGCAGTACTTC,TRBV4-3,NA,TRBJ2-7,NA
CASSSIEIAKNIQYF,TGTGCCAGCAGCTCCATAGAGATAGCCAAAAACATTCAGTACTTC,TRBV7-8,NA,TRBJ2-4,NA
CASSRRGSNQPQHF,TGTGCCAGCTCCCGGAGGGGTAGCAATCAGCCCCAGCATTTT,TRBV27,NA,TRBJ1-5,NA
CASSPSGGGDNEQFF,TGCGCCAGCAGCCCGAGCGGGGGGGGTGACAATGAGCAGTTCTTC,TRBV4-3,TRBD2,TRBJ2-1,NA
CASRSVRGPRTDTQYF,TGCGCCAGCAGATCCGTCAGGGGGCCCCGCACAGATACGCAGTATTTT,TRBV5-1,TRBD1,TRBJ2-3,NA
CASSRDRGDYGYTF,TGCGCCAGCAGTAGGGACAGGGGTGACTATGGCTACACCTTC,TRBV5-1,TRBD1,TRBJ1-2,NA
CAISESKGAGGKSEAFF,TGTGCCATCAGTGAGTCGAAGGGGGCAGGGGGCAAGTCTGAAGCTTTCTTT,TRBV10-3,TRBD1,TRBJ1-1,NA